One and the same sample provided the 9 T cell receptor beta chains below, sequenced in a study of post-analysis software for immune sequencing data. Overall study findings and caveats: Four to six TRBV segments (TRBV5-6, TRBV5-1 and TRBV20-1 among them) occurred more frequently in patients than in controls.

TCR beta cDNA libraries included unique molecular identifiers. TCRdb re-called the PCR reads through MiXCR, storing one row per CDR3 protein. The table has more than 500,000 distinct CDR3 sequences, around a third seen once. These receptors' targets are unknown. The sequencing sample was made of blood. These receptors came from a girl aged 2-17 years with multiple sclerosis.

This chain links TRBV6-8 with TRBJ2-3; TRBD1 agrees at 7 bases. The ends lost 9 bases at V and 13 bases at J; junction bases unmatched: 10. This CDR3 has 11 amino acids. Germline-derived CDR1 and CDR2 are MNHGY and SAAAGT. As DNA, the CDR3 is TGTGCCAGAGGGGACGAGGGGGCGAAGTATTTT. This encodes CARGDEGAKYF.

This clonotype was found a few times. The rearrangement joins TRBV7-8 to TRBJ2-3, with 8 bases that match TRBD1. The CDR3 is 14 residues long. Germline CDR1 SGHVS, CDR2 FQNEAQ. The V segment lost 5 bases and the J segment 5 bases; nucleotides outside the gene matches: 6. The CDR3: CASSARGRGDTQYF. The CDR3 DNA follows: TGTGCCAGCAGCGCCAGGGGGCGCGGAGATACGCAGTATTTT.

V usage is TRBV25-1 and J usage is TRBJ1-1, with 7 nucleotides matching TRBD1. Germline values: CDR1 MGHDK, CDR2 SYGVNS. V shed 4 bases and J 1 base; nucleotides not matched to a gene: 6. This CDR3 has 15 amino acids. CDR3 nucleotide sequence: TGTGCCAGCAGTGTTCAGGGGGACGGGAACACTGAAGCTTTCTTT. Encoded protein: CASSVQGDGNTEAFF.

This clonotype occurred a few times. The CDR3 region is CAISESWEASGYTF. The CDR3 region has the DNA TGTGCCATCAGTGAGTCCTGGGAGGCGAGTGGCTACACCTTC. This rearrangement joins TRBV10-3 to TRBJ1-2, with D hard to call. The CDR3 consists of 14 residues. V lost 0 bases and J lost 7, with 12 bases in between. Germline assignment: CDR1 ENHRY and CDR2 SYGVKD.

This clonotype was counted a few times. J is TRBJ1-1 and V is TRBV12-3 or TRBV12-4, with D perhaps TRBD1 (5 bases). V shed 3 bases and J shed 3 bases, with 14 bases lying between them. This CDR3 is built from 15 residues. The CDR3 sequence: CASSLVSGLDTEAFF. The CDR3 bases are TGTGCCAGCAGTTTGGTGTCAGGGTTGGACACTGAAGCTTTCTTT.

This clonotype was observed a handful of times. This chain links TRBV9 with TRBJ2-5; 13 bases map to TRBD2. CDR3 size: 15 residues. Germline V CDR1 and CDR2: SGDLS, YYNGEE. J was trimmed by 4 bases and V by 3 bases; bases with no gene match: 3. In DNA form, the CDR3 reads TGTGCCAGCAGCGAACGACTAGCGGGGGGAGAGACCCAGTACTTC. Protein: CASSERLAGGETQYF.

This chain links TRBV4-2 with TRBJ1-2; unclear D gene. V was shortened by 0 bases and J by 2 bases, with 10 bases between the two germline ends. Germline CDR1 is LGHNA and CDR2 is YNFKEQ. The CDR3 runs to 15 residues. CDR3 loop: CASSQDPSKNYGYTF. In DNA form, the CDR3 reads TGTGCCAGCAGCCAAGATCCTAGCAAGAACTATGGCTACACCTTC.

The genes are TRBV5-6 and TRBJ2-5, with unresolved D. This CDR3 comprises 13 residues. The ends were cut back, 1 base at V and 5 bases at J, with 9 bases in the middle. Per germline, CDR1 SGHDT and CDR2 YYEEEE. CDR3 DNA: TGTGCCAGCAGCTTGTATGGGTCGGAGACCCAGTACTTC. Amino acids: CASSLYGSETQYF.

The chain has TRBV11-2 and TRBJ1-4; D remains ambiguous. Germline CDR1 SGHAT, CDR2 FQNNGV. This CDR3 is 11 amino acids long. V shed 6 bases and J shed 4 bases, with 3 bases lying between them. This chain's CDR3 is CASSYNEKLFF. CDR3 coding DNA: TGTGCCAGCAGTTATAATGAAAAACTGTTTTTT.